The next 5 T cell receptor beta chains were all read from a single sample in a study of blood T cell repertoires in COVID-19 (dated by TCRdb to 2020 to 2021). The protocol used for the library was the immunoSEQ multiplex PCR assay. TCRdb stores this immuneACCESS table with in-frame sequences only. Part of the clones is absent; in the studies checked, under half of the shortfall reflects unresolved V genes, and no reason is known for the rest. This sample lists about 250,000 clones; around nine tenths were detected once. The ten largest clones take up over 1.1% of the sample. Sequenced: peripheral blood. The receptors were sampled from a man older than 75 with acute or convalescent COVID-19.

The chain uses TRBV13 and TRBJ2-1; TRBD1 aligns across 11 bases. Germline V gene data show CDR1 as PRHDT and CDR2 as FYEKMQ (reference sequence). With V trimmed by 4 bases and J by 8 bases, 7 bases remained unmatched. The CDR3 has 15 amino acids. CDR3 residues: CASSSVDRGPDEQFF. Here the CDR3 DNA reads TGTGCCAGCAGCTCGGTGGACAGGGGGCCGGATGAGCAGTTCTTC.

The chain employs TRBV24-1 and TRBJ2-2, with TRBD2 matching 13 bases. The CDR3 has 19 residues. The V gene's germline CDR1 is KGHDR and CDR2 SFDVKD. V was clipped by 4 bases and J by 4 bases; unmatched bases: 11. The CDR3, as DNA: TGTGCCACCAGTGACTCGGGACTAGCGGGAACCTCGTTCACCGGGGAGCTGTTTTTT. This encodes CATSDSGLAGTSFTGELFF.

CDR3 loop: CASSGSPGEDGYTF. In DNA form, the CDR3 reads TGTGCCAGCAGTGGATCCCCAGGGGAAGATGGCTACACCTTC. This rearrangement joins TRBV6-4 to TRBJ1-2; tentative D call: TRBD1 (6 bases). Germline CDR1 MRHNA, CDR2 SNTAGT. The CDR3 covers 14 residues. With 4 bases removed from V and 6 bases from J, the gap between germline ends came to 15 bases.

This chain uses TRBV11-2 with TRBJ2-3; tentative D call: TRBD2 (6 bases). The CDR3 has 17 residues. V dropped 4 bases and J dropped 3 bases, with 20 bases sitting between them. The germline V gene has CDR1 SGHAT and CDR2 FQNNGV. CDR3 coding DNA: TGTGCCAGCAGCTCAGCACCCGGGACTTTAAAAACAGATACGCAGTATTTT. Its translation: CASSSAPGTLKTDTQYF.

The chain joins TRBV2 to TRBJ1-1; unclear D gene. Looked up from germline, CDR1 is SNHLY and CDR2 is FYNNEI. Trimming took off 6 bases at V and 7 bases at J, with 12 bases between the two ends. CDR3 size: 12 residues. DNA for the CDR3: TGTGCCAGCAGAAGCGCCAGAATTGAAGCTTTCTTT. Its protein is CASRSARIEAFF.